This is a list of T cell receptor beta chains from one sample in a study of blood T cell repertoires in COVID-19. Using immunoSEQ multiplex PCR, the repertoire was profiled, and TCRdb retains in-frame clones only, with some absent. Of about 23,000 clones in the sample, approximately 85% are singletons; the top ten hold roughly 22%. Sequenced: peripheral blood. These receptors were obtained from a man between 70 and 80 years old in a cohort sampled during active COVID-19. Each CDR3 is given with its conserved first and last residue. The D gene is left open where the match is weak. Clone size is shown for a subset of rows, as once, few, many or a class of expanded clone.

-	TRBJ1-6	15	-	TRBV7-8	TGTGCCAGCAGCTTATCCCCCAATACAGATTCACCCCTCCACTTT	CASSLSPNTDSPLHF
-	TRBJ2-6	18	TRBD1	TRBV6-1	TGTGCCAGCAGTGAATTTAGGACAGGGGTTTCTGGGGCCAACGTCCTGACTTTC	CASSEFRTGVSGANVLTF
-	TRBJ2-5	19	-	TRBV12-2	TGTGCAAGTCGCTTAGTAGGCGTCCCGACTACAGGGTTTCAAGAGACCCAGTACTTC	CASRLVGVPTTGFQETQYF
-	TRBJ1-2	13	TRBD1	TRBV6-5	TGTGCCAGCAGGAAGGGACAGCTATATGGCTACACCTTC	CASRKGQLYGYTF
few	TRBJ1-5	15	-	TRBV7-2	TGTGCCAGCAGCTTAGGCATGGCTAGCAATCAGCCCCAGCATTTT	CASSLGMASNQPQHF
-	TRBJ1-6	14	TRBD1	TRBV6-5	TGTGCCAGCAGAGCCGGGACAGATAATTCACCCCTCCACTTT	CASRAGTDNSPLHF
-	TRBJ2-1	17	TRBD2	TRBV18	TGTGCCAGCTCACCACCCCAGGGGACTAGCGGATACAATGAGCAGTTCTTC	CASSPPQGTSGYNEQFF
-	TRBJ1-4	15	-	TRBV5-1	TGCGCCAGCAGCAGACAGCGAGACTCTAATGAAAAACTGTTTTTT	CASSRQRDSNEKLFF
once	TRBJ2-2	15	-	TRBV2	TGTGCCAGCAGTTTCTGGGCAAGTGCGACCGGGGAGCTGTTTTTT	CASSFWASATGELFF
-	TRBJ2-5	14	-	TRBV7-8	TGTGCCAGCAGCTTAGATGAGCTCCAAGAGACCCAGTACTTC	CASSLDELQETQYF
-	TRBJ1-5	15	-	TRBV9	TGTGCCAGCAGCGAAGGGGCATATAGCAATCAGCCCCAGCATTTT	CASSEGAYSNQPQHF
-	TRBJ1-4	16	TRBD1	TRBV6-1	TGTGCCAGCAGTGAAAGACAGGGCGCAACTAATGAAAAACTGTTTTTT	CASSERQGATNEKLFF
-	TRBJ2-2	16	TRBD2	TRBV28	TGTGCCAGCAGTGGGACTAGCGGACGGCAGAACGGGGAGCTGTTTTTT	CASSGTSGRQNGELFF
-	TRBJ2-7	14	TRBD2	TRBV28	TGTGCCAGCAACCTTAGCGGGAGGGACTACGAGCAGTACTTC	CASNLSGRDYEQYF
-	TRBJ2-4	15	TRBD2	TRBV19	TGTGCCAGTAGTCCGGGAAGTAGCGGGACCAACATTCAGTACTTC	CASSPGSSGTNIQYF
-	TRBJ1-2	14	-	TRBV5-1	TGCGCCAGCAGCTTGGGGTGGGCCGGTTTTGGCTACACCTTC	CASSLGWAGFGYTF
-	TRBJ2-7	12	TRBD1	TRBV28	TGTGCCATCCGACAGGGATCCTACGAGCAGTACTTC	CAIRQGSYEQYF
-	TRBJ2-7	14	TRBD2	TRBV10-2	TGCGCCAGCAGTGGGACTAGCGGTACGGGCGAGCAGTACTTC	CASSGTSGTGEQYF
-	TRBJ2-7	13	TRBD1	TRBV4-1	TGCGCCAGCAGCCGTATAACAGGGGGGTGGCAGTACTTC	CASSRITGGWQYF
-	TRBJ2-7	15	TRBD2	TRBV28	TGTGCCAGCAGCCTAGCGGGAGGGGGTTGGGCCGAGCAGTACTTC	CASSLAGGGWAEQYF
-	TRBJ1-2	15	-	TRBV5-4	TGTGCCAGCAGCTTGAACCAGGCCACCTCCTATGGCTACACCTTC	CASSLNQATSYGYTF
-	TRBJ2-1	18	TRBD1	TRBV7-3	TGTGCCAGCAGCCTTAACCCTCCGGGACAGGGGGTTGGCAATGAGCAGTTCTTC	CASSLNPPGQGVGNEQFF
-	TRBJ2-7	14	TRBD1	TRBV18	TGTGCCAGCTCACCCGGGACAGGGGTCCACGAGCAGTACTTC	CASSPGTGVHEQYF
-	TRBJ2-7	16	-	TRBV21-1	TGTGCCAGCAGCACCTCCCGGGACAGGGGCCCCTACGAGCAGTACTTC	CASSTSRDRGPYEQYF
-	TRBJ2-5	10	-	TRBV20-1	TGCAGTGCCGAGAAAGAGACCCAGTACTTC	CSAEKETQYF
-	TRBJ2-7	15	TRBD1	TRBV19	TGTGCCAGTAGTGTGGCCGGCACAGGGGACCCCGAGCAGTACTTC	CASSVAGTGDPEQYF
-	TRBJ1-2	13	TRBD1	TRBV6-2/TRBV6-3	TGTGCCAGCAGTTATTTCGGACAGGGCAGCTACACCTTC	CASSYFGQGSYTF
-	TRBJ1-2	13	-	TRBV18	TGTGCCAGCTCACAAGGGAGAAACTATGGCTACACCTTC	CASSQGRNYGYTF
-	TRBJ2-7	13	-	TRBV11-3	TGTGCCAGCAGCTCCGGACACCTCTACGAGCAGTACTTC	CASSSGHLYEQYF
-	TRBJ1-5	15	-	TRBV7-2	TGTGCCAGCAGCTTAGCGGGGGGTAGGAATCAGCCCCAGCATTTT	CASSLAGGRNQPQHF
few	TRBJ1-2	13	TRBD1	TRBV7-9	TGTGCCAGCAGCTTCGACAGGGCCCATGGCTACACCTTC	CASSFDRAHGYTF
-	TRBJ2-3	15	-	TRBV7-3	TGTGCCAGCAGCTTACCTCCCCCCTACACAGATACGCAGTATTTT	CASSLPPPYTDTQYF
-	TRBJ2-1	13	-	TRBV29-1	TGCAGCGTTGCAGGGGCGGCTTACAATGAGCAGTTCTTC	CSVAGAAYNEQFF
-	TRBJ2-7	13	TRBD1	TRBV28	TGTGCCAGCAGGACAGACAGGGTCAACGAGCAGTACTTC	CASRTDRVNEQYF
-	TRBJ1-6	18	TRBD1	TRBV6-1	TGTGCCAGCAGTGAAAGGGCAGGGGGCGGTCTTGGAAATTCACCCCTCCACTTT	CASSERAGGGLGNSPLHF
-	TRBJ2-1	15	-	TRBV5-3	TGTGCCAGAAGCGCTGGACTCCCCCTTTTGAATGAGCAGTTCTTC	CARSAGLPLLNEQFF
-	TRBJ2-7	14	TRBD1	TRBV11-2	TGTGCCAGCAGCTTCGACAGGGGTACCCACGAGCAGTACTTC	CASSFDRGTHEQYF
-	TRBJ2-3	14	-	TRBV19	TGTGCCAGTAGTATGAGCGGGAGCACAGATACGCAGTATTTT	CASSMSGSTDTQYF
-	TRBJ2-1	19	TRBD2	TRBV24-1	TGTGCCACCAGTGATGTGCCGGGACTAGCGGGAGGTTCCTACAATGAGCAGTTCTTC	CATSDVPGLAGGSYNEQFF
-	TRBJ2-3	17	TRBD2	TRBV5-4	TGTGCCAGCAGCCATCGACTAGCGGGTGCTAGCACAGATACGCAGTATTTT	CASSHRLAGASTDTQYF
-	TRBJ1-4	16	TRBD1	TRBV7-9	TGTGCCAGCAGCTTAGGACGGACAGGCTATAATGAAAAACTGTTTTTT	CASSLGRTGYNEKLFF
medium-sized	TRBJ1-5	14	TRBD1	TRBV19	TGTGCCAGTATCGGCAGGGGGCAAAATCAGCCCCAGCATTTT	CASIGRGQNQPQHF
once	TRBJ2-3	15	-	TRBV9	TGTGCCAGCAGCGTAGCTAGAACTACGACAGATACGCAGTATTTT	CASSVARTTTDTQYF
-	TRBJ2-7	16	TRBD1	TRBV28	TGTGCCAGCAGTTTTGCCTTGGACAGGCTGACTTACGAGCAGTACTTC	CASSFALDRLTYEQYF